This T cell receptor (beta chain) was captured by sequencing in a study of molecular identifiers for immune sequencing clone quantification. Each library that profiled naive CD8 cells came from roughly 20,000 to 1,000,000 sorted cells with 10%, 30% or 50% RNA. Germline V CDR1 and CDR2: MDHEN, SYDVKM. V shed 4 bases, J shed 1 base, and the junction held 10 bases outside the gene matches. The CDR3 is 17 amino acids. Making the bulk TCR libraries relied on previously described methods and listed TCR primers. In TCRdb, the PCR reads were re-called with MiXCR into one record per CDR3 protein. In the table there are 550,000 to 750,000 distinct CDR3 sequences, just under 20% of which are singletons. Study conclusions and caveats: Among effectors, clones above 20 RNA copies held over 98% of molecules; among naive cells, under 1%.

This clonotype has a count of ten or more. The antigen is unknown. This chain connects TRBV28 to TRBJ2-7; 10 bases align to TRBD1. This clonotype originated in a human donor in good health. Some libraries in this study had Jurkat cell RNA spiked in. Sequencing was done on a sample of naive CD8+ T cells from blood, with Jurkat cell RNA spiked in. Subset in this sample: FACS-sorted CD8+CD4-CCR7+CD45RA+ naive T cells. The CDR3 coding sequence is TGTGCCAGCAGTTCCCCCCGTATGGACAGGGGGTCCTACGAGCAGTACTTC. It encodes CASSSPRMDRGSYEQYF.